This T cell receptor (beta chain) was sequenced for a study of blood T cell repertoires in COVID-19. The repertoire was sequenced with immunoSEQ multiplex PCR; TCRdb's copy has only in-frame clones and lacks some. In the table there are about 190,000 clones, around three quarters of which are singletons. The CDR3 runs to 14 residues. Germline V gene lookup returns CDR1 SGHVS and CDR2 FQNEAQ. V gave up 7 bases and J gave up 1 base, with 8 bases separating them. V usage is TRBV7-8 and J usage is TRBJ2-6; D not certain. The sequenced sample was PBMCs or T cells enriched from blood (not recorded which). The TCR sequence derives from a woman between 45 and 60 years old with acute COVID-19. CDR3 amino acids: CASIRSSGANVLTF. In nucleotides, the CDR3 is TGTGCCAGCATCAGAAGTTCTGGGGCCAACGTCCTGACTTTC.